The sequence of this T cell receptor beta chain was determined in a study of blood T cell repertoires in COVID-19. TCRdb's table, derived via immunoSEQ multiplex PCR, lists solely in-frame clones and lacks some. The sample records about 240,000 clones, approximately 86% being singletons. Enrolled through a virtual design, the participants were between 18 and 89 years of age and came from 24 US areas. Donors were grouped by their self-reported clinical history. This clone was detected only a few times. J gave up 5 bases and V 5 bases, and 10 bases lay outside the gene matches. CDR3 length equals 15 residues. Germline CDR1 and CDR2: SNHLY and FYNNEI.

Specimen: PBMCs or T cells enriched from blood (not recorded which). The TCR comes from a woman aged 40 to 55 with acute COVID-19. This chain joins TRBV2 and TRBJ2-5; 8 nucleotides align to TRBD1. The CDR3 is CASSFGQGGFETQYF. The CDR3 region has the DNA TGTGCCAGCAGTTTCGGACAGGGTGGTTTCGAGACCCAGTACTTC.